These T cell receptor beta chains were read from a single sample in a study of control samples from healthy donors and cancer patients. Method: immunoSEQ multiplex PCR; TCRdb's copy keeps in-frame clones and lacks some. The sample has some 160,000 clones; around 90% are singletons. The sequenced sample consisted of blood. These receptors were collected from a man aged 25-45 years in good health. The CDR3 runs from the conserved cysteine through the conserved F or W. Fields, in order: V gene, J gene, D gene, clone size, CDR3 DNA, CDR3 protein. A D gene is named only where the DNA matches it firmly. Size is stated for part of the rows, as once, few or many counts, or as a class when the clone is expanded.

V: TRBV23-1; J: TRBJ2-5; D: -; size: -; DNA: TGCGCCAGCAGTCAATCGTGGGCCAGGGTGAGGGAGACCCAGTACTTC; CDR3: CASSQSWARVRETQYF
V: TRBV11-3; J: TRBJ2-2; D: -; size: -; DNA: TGTGCCAGCAGCTTAGTAGGGCCAAGGATGGGCTACCGCCCCGGGGAGCTGTTTTTT; CDR3: CASSLVGPRMGYRPGELFF
V: TRBV20-1; J: TRBJ1-1; D: -; size: -; DNA: TGCAGTGCGGACAGCGTGGCTGAAGCTTTCTTT; CDR3: CSADSVAEAFF
V: TRBV20-1; J: TRBJ1-2; D: -; size: -; DNA: TGCAGTGTCGTCAGTAACTATGGCTACACCTTC; CDR3: CSVVSNYGYTF
V: TRBV12-3/TRBV12-4; J: TRBJ1-1; D: -; size: -; DNA: TGTGCCAGCAGTTACCGACTGAACACTGAAGCTTTCTTT; CDR3: CASSYRLNTEAFF
V: TRBV6-6; J: TRBJ2-7; D: -; size: -; DNA: TGTGCCAGCAGTTACTATATTGGGTCGGGGCTATACGAGCAGTACTTC; CDR3: CASSYYIGSGLYEQYF
V: TRBV7-9; J: TRBJ2-7; D: -; size: -; DNA: TGTGCCAGCAGCTCGGTCTCCTACGAGCAGTACTTC; CDR3: CASSSVSYEQYF
V: TRBV5-6; J: TRBJ2-1; D: -; size: -; DNA: TGTGCCAGCAGCAGCCGGGGCGTGCCCTACAATGAGCAGTTCTTC; CDR3: CASSSRGVPYNEQFF
V: TRBV5-6; J: TRBJ2-5; D: -; size: once; DNA: TGTGCCAGCAGCTCCACCTCTACGAAGACCCAGTACTTC; CDR3: CASSSTSTKTQYF
V: TRBV6-2/TRBV6-3; J: TRBJ1-5; D: TRBD1; size: -; DNA: TGTGCCAGCAGTTACAGGGGACAGGGTGTGAGCAATCAGCCCCAGCATTTT; CDR3: CASSYRGQGVSNQPQHF